A few counts support the clone carrying this T cell receptor beta chain. No antigen is known for it. This entry comes from a study of T-cell memory formation after mild COVID-19. The overall study: TCR clusters were mostly confined to one donor each.

Study-wide results and limits: Later expanders leaned CD4+, whereas clones that contracted between day 15 and 85 were balanced CD4/CD8. The study detected some responding clones in pre-infection memory, suggesting cross-reactive memory joined.

V lost 4 bases, J lost 1 base, and 10 bases lay in between. The germline CDR1 and CDR2 sequences are MNHEY and SVGAGI. The CDR3 sequence is 14 residues long. TCR alpha and TCR beta cDNA libraries carrying sample barcodes and UMIs were produced by 5'RACE using constant-segment primers. Using its own MiXCR run on the 5' RACE reads, TCRdb lists one record per CDR3 protein. The data show a few hundred thousand distinct CDR3 sequences, around 16% seen once. This sequence originates from a man younger than 35 who had mild COVID-19 (a few samples of this study predate the infection). Cell type and time point are not known. Input material: PBMCs or a T cell subset sorted from them (not recorded which). This chain joins TRBV6-5 and TRBJ1-1; D is undetermined. Here the CDR3 reads CASSLGLKNTEAFF. The CDR3 nucleotides are TGTGCCAGCAGTTTAGGCCTTAAGAACACTGAAGCTTTCTTT.